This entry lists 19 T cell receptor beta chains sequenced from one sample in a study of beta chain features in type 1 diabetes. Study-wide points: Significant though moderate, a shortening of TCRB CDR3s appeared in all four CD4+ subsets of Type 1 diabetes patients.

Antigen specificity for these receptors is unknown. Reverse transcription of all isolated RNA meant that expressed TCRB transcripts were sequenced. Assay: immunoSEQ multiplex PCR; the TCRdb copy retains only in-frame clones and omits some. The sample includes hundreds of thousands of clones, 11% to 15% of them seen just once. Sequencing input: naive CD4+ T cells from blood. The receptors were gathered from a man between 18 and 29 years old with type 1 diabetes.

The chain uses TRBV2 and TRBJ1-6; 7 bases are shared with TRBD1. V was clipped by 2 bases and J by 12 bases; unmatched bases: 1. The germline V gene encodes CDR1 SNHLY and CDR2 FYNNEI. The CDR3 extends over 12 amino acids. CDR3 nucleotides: TGTGCCAGCAGTGAAAGGACAGGACCCCTCCACTTT. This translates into CASSERTGPLHF.

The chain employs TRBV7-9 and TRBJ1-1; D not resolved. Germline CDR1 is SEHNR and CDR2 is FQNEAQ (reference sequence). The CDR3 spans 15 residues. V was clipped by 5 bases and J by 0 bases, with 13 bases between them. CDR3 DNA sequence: TGTGCCAGCAGCCTGCTGGGTAGTGTGAACACTGAAGCTTTCTTT. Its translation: CASSLLGSVNTEAFF. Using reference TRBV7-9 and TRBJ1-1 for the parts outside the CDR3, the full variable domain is DTGVSQNPRHKITKRGQNVTFRCDPISEHNRLYWYRQTLGQGPEFLTYFQNEAQLEKSRLLSDRFSAERPKGSFSTLEIQRTEQGDSAMYLCASSLLGSVNTEAFFGQGTRLTVV.

This CDR3 reads CAWSVHGDQPQHF. Here the CDR3 DNA reads TGTGCCTGGAGTGTCCATGGGGATCAGCCCCAGCATTTT. V and J are TRBV30 and TRBJ1-5; D uncertain. This CDR3 contains 13 residues. V was pared by 0 bases and J by 5 bases, with 8 bases between. Germline V lookup: CDR1 GTSNPN, CDR2 SVGIG (reference sequence).

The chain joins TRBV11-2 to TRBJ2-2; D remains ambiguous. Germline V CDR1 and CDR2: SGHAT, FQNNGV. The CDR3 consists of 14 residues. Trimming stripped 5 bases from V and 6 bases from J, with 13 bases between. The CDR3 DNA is TGTGCCAGCAGCCTCGAAACTGGACCCGGGGAGCTGTTTTTT. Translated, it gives CASSLETGPGELFF.

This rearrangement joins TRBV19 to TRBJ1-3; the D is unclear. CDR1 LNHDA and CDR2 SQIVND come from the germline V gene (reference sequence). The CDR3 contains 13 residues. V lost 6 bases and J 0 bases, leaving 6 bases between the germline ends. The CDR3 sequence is CASRGFSGNTIYF. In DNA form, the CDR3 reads TGTGCCAGTAGAGGTTTCTCTGGAAACACCATATATTTT. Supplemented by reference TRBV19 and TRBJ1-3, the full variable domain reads DGGITQSPKYLFRKEGQNVTLSCEQNLNHDAMYWYRQDPGQGLRLIYYSQIVNDFQKGDIAEGYSVSREKKESFPLTVTSAQKNPTAFYLCASRGFSGNTIYFGEGSWLTVV.

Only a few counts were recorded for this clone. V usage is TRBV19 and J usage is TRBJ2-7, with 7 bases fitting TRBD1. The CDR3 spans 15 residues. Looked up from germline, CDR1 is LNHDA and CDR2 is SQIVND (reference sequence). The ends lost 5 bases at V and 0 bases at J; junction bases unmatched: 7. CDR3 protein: CASSSPTGSSYEQYF. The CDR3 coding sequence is TGTGCCAGTAGTTCCCCGACAGGGAGCTCCTACGAGCAGTACTTC.

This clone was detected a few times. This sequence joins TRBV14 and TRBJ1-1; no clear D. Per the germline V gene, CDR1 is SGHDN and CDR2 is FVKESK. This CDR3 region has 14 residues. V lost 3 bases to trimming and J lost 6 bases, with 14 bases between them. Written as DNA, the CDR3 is TGTGCCAGCAGCCAGGGTAGGCAAATTCCTGAAGCTTTCTTT. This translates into CASSQGRQIPEAFF.

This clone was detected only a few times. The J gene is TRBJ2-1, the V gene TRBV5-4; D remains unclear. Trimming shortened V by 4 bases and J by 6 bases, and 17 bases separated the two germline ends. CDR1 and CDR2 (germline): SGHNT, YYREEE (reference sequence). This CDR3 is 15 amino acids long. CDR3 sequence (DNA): TGTGCCAGCAGCCGCATAAGCGCCCAAGGCAATGAGCAGTTCTTC. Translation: CASSRISAQGNEQFF. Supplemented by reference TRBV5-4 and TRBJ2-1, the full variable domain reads ETGVTQSPTHLIKTRGQQVTLRCSSQSGHNTVSWYQQALGQGPQFIFQYYREEENGRGNFPPRFSGLQFPNYSSELNVNALELDDSALYLCASSRISAQGNEQFFGPGTRLTVL.

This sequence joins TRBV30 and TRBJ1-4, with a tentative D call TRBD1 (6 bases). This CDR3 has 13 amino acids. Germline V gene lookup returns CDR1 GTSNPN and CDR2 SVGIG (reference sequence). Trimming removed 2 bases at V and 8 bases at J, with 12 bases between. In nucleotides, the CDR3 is TGTGCCTGGAGTACAGGGTTAAAGGAAAAACTGTTTTTT. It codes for CAWSTGLKEKLFF.

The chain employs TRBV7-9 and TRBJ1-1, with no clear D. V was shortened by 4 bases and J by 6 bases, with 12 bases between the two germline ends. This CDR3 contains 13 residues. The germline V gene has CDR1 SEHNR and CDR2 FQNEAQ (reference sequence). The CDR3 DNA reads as TGTGCCAGCAGCTCTACACGTACCTCTGAAGCTTTCTTT. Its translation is CASSSTRTSEAFF.

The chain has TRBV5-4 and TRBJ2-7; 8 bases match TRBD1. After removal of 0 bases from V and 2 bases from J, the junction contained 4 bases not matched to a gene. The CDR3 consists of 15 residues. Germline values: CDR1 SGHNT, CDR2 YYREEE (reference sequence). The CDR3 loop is CASSLDPGGPYEQYF. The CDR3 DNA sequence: TGTGCCAGCAGCTTGGACCCAGGGGGCCCCTACGAGCAGTACTTC.

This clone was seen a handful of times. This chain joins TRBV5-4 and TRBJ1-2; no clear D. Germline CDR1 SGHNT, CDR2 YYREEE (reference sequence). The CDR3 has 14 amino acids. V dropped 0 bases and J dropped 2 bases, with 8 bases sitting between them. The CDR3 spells CASSLDTSNYGYTF. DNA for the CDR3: TGTGCCAGCAGCTTGGACACGTCAAACTATGGCTACACCTTC.

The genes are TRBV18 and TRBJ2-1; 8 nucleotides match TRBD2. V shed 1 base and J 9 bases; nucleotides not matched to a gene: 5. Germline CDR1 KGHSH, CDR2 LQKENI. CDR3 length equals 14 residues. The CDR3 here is CASSPQGGGSEQFF. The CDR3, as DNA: TGTGCCAGCTCACCACAGGGCGGGGGGTCTGAGCAGTTCTTC.

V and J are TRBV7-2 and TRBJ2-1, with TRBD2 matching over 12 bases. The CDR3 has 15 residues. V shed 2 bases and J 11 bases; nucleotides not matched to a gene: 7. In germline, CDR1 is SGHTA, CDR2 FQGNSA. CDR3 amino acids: CASSLRLAGDGKQFF. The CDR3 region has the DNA TGTGCCAGCAGCTTAAGACTAGCGGGAGACGGTAAGCAGTTCTTC.

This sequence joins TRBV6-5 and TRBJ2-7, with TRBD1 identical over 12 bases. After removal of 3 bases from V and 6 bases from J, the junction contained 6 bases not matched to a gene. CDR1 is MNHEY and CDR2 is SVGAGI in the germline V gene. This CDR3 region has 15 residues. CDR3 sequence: CASSYFGDRGREQYF. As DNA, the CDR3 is TGTGCCAGCAGTTATTTTGGGGACAGGGGGCGCGAGCAGTACTTC.

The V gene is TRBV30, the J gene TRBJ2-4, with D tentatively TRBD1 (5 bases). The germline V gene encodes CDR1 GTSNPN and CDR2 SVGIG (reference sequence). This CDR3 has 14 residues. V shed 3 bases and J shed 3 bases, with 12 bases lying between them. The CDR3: CAWRGHSIKNIQYF. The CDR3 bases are TGTGCCTGGAGAGGACACTCGATCAAAAACATTCAGTACTTC.

CDR3 DNA sequence: TGTGCCAGCAGCGTAGTTAGCACCTATGGCTACACCTTC. Translated: CASSVVSTYGYTF. This chain uses TRBV9 with TRBJ1-2; D ambiguous. Germline assignment: CDR1 SGDLS and CDR2 YYNGEE. Trimming shortened V by 0 bases and J by 4 bases, and 7 bases separated the two germline ends. CDR3 length: 13 amino acids.

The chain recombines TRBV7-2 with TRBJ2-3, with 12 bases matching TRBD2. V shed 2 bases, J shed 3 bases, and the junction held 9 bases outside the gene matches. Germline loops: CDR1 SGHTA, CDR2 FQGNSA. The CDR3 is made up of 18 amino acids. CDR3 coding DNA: TGTGCCAGCAGCTTAAGGCTAGCGGGAGGGCCAAGAACAGATACGCAGTATTTT. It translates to CASSLRLAGGPRTDTQYF.

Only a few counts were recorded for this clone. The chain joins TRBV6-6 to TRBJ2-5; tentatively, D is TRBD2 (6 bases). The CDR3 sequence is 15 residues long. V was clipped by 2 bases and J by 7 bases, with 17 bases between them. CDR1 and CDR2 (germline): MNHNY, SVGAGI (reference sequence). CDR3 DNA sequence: TGTGCCAGCAGTTACACCGCGACTAGTATGGTGACCCAGTACTTC. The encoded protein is CASSYTATSMVTQYF.